This TCR beta chain was found in a study of blood T cell repertoires in COVID-19. Study as a whole: Acute-phase and convalescent COVID-19 samples originated in the United States, Italy and Spain. T cells, B-cell-depleted T cells, or PBMCs supplied cDNA or gDNA.

This clone has more than one count but fewer than ten. As originally analysed: Estimation of nucleated cell counts relied on the amplification of reference gene primers. The data were produced by immunoSEQ multiplex PCR, yet TCRdb's version contains in-frame clones alone and is incomplete. The V and J calls and clone size come from that table; D and trimming were worked out from the DNA. The sample includes around 130,000 clones, about 81% of them seen just once. The sequencing input was peripheral blood. The TCR was taken from a woman older than 75 with acute or convalescent COVID-19.

The CDR3 spells CASSPDTTNEKLFF. CDR3 nucleotide sequence: TGTGCCAGCAGCCCCGACACGACTAATGAAAAACTGTTTTTT. V is TRBV5-4 and J is TRBJ1-4; no clear D. The CDR3 runs to 14 residues. V dropped 4 bases and J dropped 2 bases, with 9 bases sitting between them. CDR1 is SGHNT, CDR2 YYREEE, per germline (reference sequence).